These 23 T cell receptor beta chains came from one sample sequenced in a study of OX40 agonist ivuxolimab in advanced cancers. The repertoire was sequenced with immunoSEQ multiplex PCR; TCRdb's copy has only in-frame clones and lacks some. The profile shows roughly 12,000 clones, around nine tenths of them singletons. The input for sequencing was CD4+ or CD8+ T cells sorted from blood, taken in a trial of the OX40 agonist ivuxolimab. The receptors were gathered from an adult with an advanced solid tumor such as melanoma, head and neck, liver or kidney cancer.

The chain is built from TRBV27 and TRBJ2-1, with 10 bases that match TRBD2. Germline assignment: CDR1 MNHEY and CDR2 SMNVEV (reference sequence). CDR3 size: 13 residues. The CDR3 coding sequence is TGTTGCTCGTTTGGGACTAGCGACAATGAGCAGTTCTTC. Translating gives CCSFGTSDNEQFF.

The chain is built from TRBV27 and TRBJ1-1, with 12 bases that match TRBD1. V lost 3 bases and J lost 4; bases outside the gene matches: 6. CDR3 length equals 16 residues. From germline, CDR1 is MNHEY and CDR2 SMNVEV (reference sequence). This CDR3 reads CASSLFGTGGLTEAFF. CDR3 DNA: TGTGCCAGCAGTTTGTTTGGGACAGGGGGCCTCACTGAAGCTTTCTTT.

J is TRBJ2-2 and V is TRBV27; D not resolved. The CDR3 is 11 residues long. The germline gives CDR1 MNHEY, CDR2 SMNVEV (reference sequence). The V and J ends lost 6 bases and 7 bases respectively, with 6 bases between them. The CDR3 loop reads CASSLYGELFF. CDR3 nucleotides: TGTGCCAGCAGCCTATACGGGGAGCTGTTTTTT.

The rearrangement joins TRBV11-2 to TRBJ1-2; D gene unclear. Germline V gene lookup returns CDR1 SGHAT and CDR2 FQNNGV. Trimming removed 0 bases from V and 0 bases from J, with 11 bases in between. The CDR3 is 16 amino acids. Here the CDR3 reads CASSLDWRVSNYGYTF. The CDR3 nucleotides read TGTGCCAGCAGCTTAGATTGGAGGGTTTCTAACTATGGCTACACCTTC.

V is TRBV9 and J is TRBJ2-7; D remains unclear. This CDR3 is 14 amino acids long. The V gene's germline CDR1 is SGDLS and CDR2 YYNGEE. The V gene lost 0 bases and the J gene lost 2 bases, with 9 bases spanning the gap. CDR3 coding DNA: TGTGCCAGCAGCGTAGATATGGGCCCCTACGAGCAGTACTTC. Amino acids: CASSVDMGPYEQYF.

The chain couples TRBV7-9 to TRBJ2-1, with 7 bases matching TRBD1. V shed 5 bases and J 8 bases; nucleotides not matched to a gene: 6. CDR1 and CDR2 (germline): SEHNR, FQNEAQ (reference sequence). The CDR3 sequence is 13 residues long. CDR3 nucleotide sequence: TGTGCCAGCAGCACCAGGGGGTGGGATGAGCAGTTCTTC. This sequence encodes CASSTRGWDEQFF.

The gene calls are TRBV5-1 and TRBJ2-3, with 10 bases matching TRBD1. This CDR3 region has 15 residues. In germline, CDR1 is SGHRS, CDR2 YFSETQ. The V gene end was trimmed by 0 bases and the J gene end by 8 bases; junction bases not matched to a gene: 6. CDR3 protein: CASSLDRDRGLTQYF. Here the CDR3 DNA reads TGCGCCAGCAGCTTGGATCGCGACAGGGGGCTTACGCAGTATTTT.

V is TRBV9 and J is TRBJ2-1; 10 nucleotides line up with TRBD2. Germline CDR1 and CDR2: SGDLS and YYNGEE. The CDR3 totals 15 residues. Unmatched junction bases numbered 3, after V lost 0 bases and J lost 6 bases. This chain's CDR3 is CASSVVLAGVNEQFF. The DNA for the CDR3 is TGTGCCAGCAGCGTAGTTCTAGCGGGAGTCAATGAGCAGTTCTTC.

The chain has TRBV6-6 and TRBJ2-7; 8 bases agree with TRBD1. The CDR3 has 14 amino acids. The V gene's germline CDR1 is MNHNY and CDR2 SVGAGI (reference sequence). V lost 5 bases and J lost 6; bases outside the gene matches: 9. CDR3 DNA sequence: TGTGCCAGCAGTCCGGACAGGGTGGGGCCCGAGCAGTACTTC. Translating it yields CASSPDRVGPEQYF.

There are a few counts of this clone. CDR3 nucleotide sequence: TGTGCCAGCAGCTTAACAGGGTTAGCGAACACCGGGGAGCTGTTTTTT. It yields the protein CASSLTGLANTGELFF. The J gene is TRBJ2-2, the V gene TRBV7-9, with D maybe TRBD1 (6 bases). Germline CDR1 reads SEHNR; CDR2 reads FQNEAQ (reference sequence). CDR3 length: 16 residues. V was pared by 2 bases and J by 0 bases, with 10 bases between.

This clone rates as medium-sized. The chain has TRBV16 and TRBJ2-1; 12 bases map to TRBD2. CDR3 length equals 19 residues. The V gene end was trimmed by 2 bases and the J gene end by 3 bases; junction bases not matched to a gene: 11. CDR1 and CDR2 from the germline V gene are KGHSY and FQNENV. In DNA form, the CDR3 reads TGTGCCAGCAGCCAACTGACAGGGGCGACTAGCGGGGGCTACAATGAGCAGTTCTTC. It yields the protein CASSQLTGATSGGYNEQFF.

A few counts support this clone. The chain has TRBV4-3 and TRBJ2-1; the D gene could be TRBD1 or TRBD2 (5 bases each). CDR1 is LGHNA, CDR2 YSLEER, per germline. V lost 3 bases, J lost 6 bases, and 18 bases lay in between. The CDR3 runs 16 residues. CDR3 region: CASSHGSGPNSNEQFF. CDR3 bases: TGCGCCAGCAGCCACGGGTCGGGGCCAAATTCCAATGAGCAGTTCTTC.

The chain employs TRBV12-2 and TRBJ1-5; the D call TRBD1 from the table was never checked on the DNA. TRBV12-2 is classified as a pseudogene. The CDR3 length is 15 residues. The CDR3, as DNA: TGTGCAAGTCGAGGGGACAGGGTTTCAAACCAGCCCCAGCATTTT. Translation gives CASRGDRVSNQPQHF.

The CDR3 here is CASSLMTASSYNEQFF. CDR3 DNA: TGTGCCAGCAGTTTAATGACAGCTAGCTCCTACAATGAGCAGTTCTTC. This sequence joins TRBV27 and TRBJ2-1, with a possible D match to TRBD1 (5 bases). V lost 2 bases to trimming and J lost 0 bases, with 11 bases between them. This CDR3 has 16 amino acids. CDR1 is MNHEY, CDR2 SMNVEV, per germline (reference sequence).

This rearrangement joins TRBV5-6 to TRBJ2-7, with 9 positions matching TRBD2. The CDR3 consists of 14 residues. Per the germline V gene, CDR1 is SGHDT and CDR2 is YYEEEE. V shed 3 bases, J shed 5 bases, and the junction held 6 bases outside the gene matches. This CDR3 is CASSWLAGLNEQYF. CDR3 nucleotide sequence: TGTGCCAGCAGCTGGCTAGCGGGACTCAACGAGCAGTACTTC.

This clone occurred once. Relative to the germline gene, one junction end is altered; a read error may explain this. The V and J genes are TRBV27 and TRBJ2-7; 8 nucleotides match TRBD1. In germline, CDR1 is MNHEY, CDR2 SMNVEV (reference sequence). This CDR3 comprises 16 residues. CDR3 nucleotides: TGTGCCAGCAGTGCAATTGCCGGGACAGGAGCATACGAGCAGCACTTC. Protein: CASSAIAGTGAYEQHF.

V usage is TRBV7-6 and J usage is TRBJ1-3; 8 positions match TRBD1. Germline CDR1 and CDR2: SGHVS and FNYEAQ. V lost 3 bases, J lost 2 bases, and 6 bases stayed unmatched. The CDR3 covers 16 residues. The CDR3 loop reads CASSLGGRGPGNTIYF. In DNA form, the CDR3 reads TGTGCCAGCAGCTTGGGGGGCAGGGGGCCTGGAAACACCATATATTTT.

The V gene is TRBV29-1, the J gene TRBJ2-2, with D perhaps matching TRBD1 (5 bases). Looked up from germline, CDR1 is SQVTM and CDR2 is ANQGSEA. CDR3 size: 13 residues. Trimming removed 4 bases from V and 1 base from J, with 7 bases in between. CDR3 sequence: CSVAGMNTGELFF. The CDR3 nucleotides read TGCAGCGTTGCAGGGATGAACACCGGGGAGCTGTTTTTT.

This chain joins TRBV7-1 and TRBJ2-6; weak D call: TRBD1 (5 bases). TRBV7-1 qualifies as an ORF whose function is uncertain. CDR3 size: 17 residues. Trimming took off 4 bases at V and 5 bases at J, with 18 bases between the two ends. CDR3 loop: CASSCVAGQSRANVLTF. DNA of the CDR3: TGTGCCAGCAGCTGCGTCGCAGGACAAAGTCGGGCCAACGTCCTGACTTTC.

The chain recombines TRBV10-3 with TRBJ1-1; D is unresolved. Between the trimmed V and J ends, which lost 7 bases and 0 bases, there was a span of 9 bases. CDR1 is ENHRY, CDR2 SYGVKD, per germline. The CDR3 is made up of 13 amino acids. This CDR3 is CAIKGLLNTEAFF. CDR3 nucleotide sequence: TGTGCCATCAAGGGCCTATTGAACACTGAAGCTTTCTTT.

Only a few counts were recorded for this clone. The V gene is TRBV5-6, the J gene TRBJ2-7, with TRBD2 matching 11 bases. V was pared by 4 bases and J by 6 bases, with 3 bases of the junction left unmatched. Looked up from germline, CDR1 is SGHDT and CDR2 is YYEEEE. This CDR3 has 13 amino acids. The CDR3 DNA follows: TGTGCCAGCAGCCCAGGACTAGCGGGCGAGCAGTACTTC. This gives the protein CASSPGLAGEQYF. The full variable domain, its missing parts supplied by reference TRBV5-6 and TRBJ2-7, is DAGVTQSPTHLIKTRGQQVTLRCSPKSGHDTVSWYQQALGQGPQFIFQYYEEEERQRGNFPDRFSGHQFPNYSSELNVNALLLGDSALYLCASSPGLAGEQYFGPGTRLTVT.

This rearrangement joins TRBV6-5 to TRBJ2-2; no definite D call. V was cut by 5 bases and J by 6 bases, with 4 bases left in between. CDR1 is MNHEY and CDR2 is SVGAGI in the germline V gene. The CDR3 has 11 residues. The CDR3 is CASSTAGELFF. As DNA, the CDR3 is TGTGCCAGCAGTACTGCCGGGGAGCTGTTTTTT.

The CDR3 sequence is CASSFGTSGYNEQFF. In DNA form, the CDR3 reads TGTGCCAGCAGTTTTGGGACTAGCGGTTACAATGAGCAGTTCTTC. The chain links TRBV27 to TRBJ2-1; 11 positions agree with TRBD2. The CDR3 is 15 residues long. CDR1 and CDR2 from the germline V gene are MNHEY and SMNVEV (reference sequence). The V segment lost 3 bases and the J segment 4 bases; nucleotides outside the gene matches: 2.